The TCR beta chain under discussion was sequenced for a study of shared clonotypes between healthy human individuals. Generated by immunoSEQ multiplex PCR, the TCRdb table keeps only in-frame clones and is missing some. The table lists 1.4 million to 1.5 million clones, around 95% of them singletons, with more than 0.9% in the top ten. J was trimmed by 2 bases and V by 3 bases; bases with no gene match: 5. The CDR3 is made up of 17 amino acids. Per the germline V gene, CDR1 is MDHEN and CDR2 is SYDVKM. All donors were healthy HIV-negative adults lacking recent acute infections or vaccinations. The sequence was collected from a man aged 30 to 39 in good health. The chain carries TRBV28 and TRBJ2-3, with 13 bases matching TRBD2. Sequenced input: naive CD4+ T cells sorted from blood. As for subset: CD45RA+ positively selected. The CDR3 sequence is CASSLLGLAGNTDTQYF. The DNA for the CDR3 is TGTGCCAGCAGTTTGTTGGGACTAGCGGGGAACACAGATACGCAGTATTTT.